The TCR beta chain described here comes from a study of blood T cells in healthy people across ages. For the second PCR, which ran for roughly 6 to 12 cycles, a sample-barcoded 5' primer and a J-beta primer mix were used. The template-switch adaptor, which had 12 random nucleotides, put a tag on each cDNA molecule. TCRdb called the 5' RACE reads again in MiXCR, with one record for every CDR3 protein. Of hundreds of thousands of distinct CDR3 sequences detected, approximately 53% appear once; the ten largest clones hold roughly 24%. Germline trimming cut 6 bases from V and 6 bases from J; bases unmatched to any gene: 12. Germline CDR1 SGHRS, CDR2 YFSETQ. This CDR3 is 16 amino acids long. This clonotype is a singleton in its sample.

The clonotype comes from a man aged 35-49 years in good health. This chain connects TRBV5-1 to TRBJ2-2, with 9 bases that match TRBD2. Input material: blood. The CDR3 coding sequence is TGCGCCAGCACACCCTTCAGCGGGGGGATCCCCGGGGAGCTGTTTTTT. Amino acids: CASTPFSGGIPGELFF.